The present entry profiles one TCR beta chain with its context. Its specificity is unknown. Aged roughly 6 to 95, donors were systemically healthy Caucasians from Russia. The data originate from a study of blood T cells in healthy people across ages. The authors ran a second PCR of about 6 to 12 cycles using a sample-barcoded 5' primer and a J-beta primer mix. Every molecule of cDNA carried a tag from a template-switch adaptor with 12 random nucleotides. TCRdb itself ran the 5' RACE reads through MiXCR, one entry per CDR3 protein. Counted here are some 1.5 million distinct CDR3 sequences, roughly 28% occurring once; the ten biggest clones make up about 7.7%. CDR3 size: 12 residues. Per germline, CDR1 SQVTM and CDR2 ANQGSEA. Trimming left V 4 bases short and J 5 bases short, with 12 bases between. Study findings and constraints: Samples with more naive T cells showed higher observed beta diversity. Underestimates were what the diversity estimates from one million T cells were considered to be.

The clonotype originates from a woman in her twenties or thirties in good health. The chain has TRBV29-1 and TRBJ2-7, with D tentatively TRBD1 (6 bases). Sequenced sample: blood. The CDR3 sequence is CSVATGRHEQYF. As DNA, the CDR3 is TGCAGCGTTGCGACAGGAAGACACGAGCAGTACTTC.